The rows below give T cell receptor beta chains drawn from one sample of a study of technical replicates of blood from a handful of donors. Some clones are missing from TCRdb's copy, which holds only in-frame ones; the method was immunoSEQ multiplex PCR. This table holds more than 80,000 clones, approximately 95% found once. The sequenced material came from T cells isolated from PBMCs. The receptors come from a human donor in good health. Each CDR3 is given with its conserved first and last residue.

TRBV4-1	TRBJ2-7	CASSQGLAGSYEQYF
TRBV5-1	TRBJ1-1	CASSINTEAFF
TRBV30	TRBJ1-2	CAWSVFGGYGYTF
TRBV27	TRBJ2-3	CASSVHGSDTQYF
TRBV7-2	TRBJ2-1	CASSLAPGGQRLFF
TRBV6-5	TRBJ1-5	CASKEGNQPQHF
TRBV6-1	TRBJ2-3	CASSPTSGTGTQYF
TRBV5-8	TRBJ1-5	CASSLDRLSNQPQHF
TRBV7-9	TRBJ2-1	CASSIAGGVYNEQFF
TRBV28	TRBJ2-1	CASGQTPSYNEQFF
TRBV30	TRBJ1-4	CAWSVMDWTPHEKLFF
TRBV19	TRBJ1-2	CASSTGTGSSYGYTF
TRBV30	TRBJ1-4	CAWSHTAPPGGATNEKLFF
TRBV11-3	TRBJ2-1	CASSLVSRYNEQFF
TRBV7-9	TRBJ1-5	CASGPGDQPQHF
TRBV19	TRBJ1-5	CASSGGRNQPQHF
TRBV9	TRBJ2-1	CASSVALAGVDNEQFF
TRBV9	TRBJ2-7	CASSAYTSGRWGEQYF
TRBV6-5	TRBJ2-7	CASKGGSMEQYF
TRBV2	TRBJ1-5	CASSEIRNQPQHF
TRBV27	TRBJ1-3	CASSPLIHRGSGNTIYF
TRBV9	TRBJ1-2	CASSARQGYNYGYTF
TRBV5-1	TRBJ1-5	CASSPYPGQGNQPQHF
TRBV28	TRBJ1-1	CASSPWGGKTEAFF
TRBV7-6	TRBJ2-1	CASSPRRALGYNEQFF
TRBV5-1	TRBJ2-2	CASSFASQGRAGELFF
TRBV5-4	TRBJ2-1	CASSSWTSYSSYNEQFF
TRBV27	TRBJ2-1	CATTQGYEQFF
TRBV6-1	TRBJ2-6	CASSDPSGANVLTF
TRBV9	TRBJ2-1	CASSVGATDEQFF
TRBV7-2	TRBJ1-2	CASSLVGGGYYGYTF
TRBV4-1	TRBJ2-1	CASSQENRRNDEQFF
TRBV30	TRBJ2-7	CAWGSAAYEQYF
TRBV10-1	TRBJ1-2	CATIGPTEDGYTF
TRBV6-5	TRBJ1-1	CASSYSPGLNTEAFF
TRBV4-3	TRBJ2-1	CASSPRAGANEQFF
TRBV5-1	TRBJ2-5	CASSLAGQIQETQYF
TRBV28	TRBJ2-7	CASRYTDSYEQYF
TRBV2	TRBJ1-1	CASIAGQGMNTEAFF
TRBV29-1	TRBJ2-1	CSVDRAYNEQFF
TRBV4-1	TRBJ2-3	CASSQVGGDTQYF
TRBV5-8	TRBJ1-2	CASSLDFRTEEFYGYTF
TRBV9	TRBJ1-3	CASSGRGNTIYF
TRBV10-3	TRBJ1-1	CATRGGAEAFF
TRBV28	TRBJ1-4	CATLRKGHSDEKLFF
TRBV28	TRBJ2-7	CASSVGHYEQYF
TRBV5-5	TRBJ1-2	CASSSGGGAATF
TRBV29-1	TRBJ1-2	CSVPPSNYGYTF